This entry concerns a single TCR beta chain. What it recognizes is unknown. One entry per CDR3 protein results from TCRdb running MiXCR on the 5' RACE reads. Found here are hundreds of thousands of distinct CDR3 sequences, roughly an eighth of them singletons; the top ten hold around a fifth. Trimming shortened V by 2 bases and J by 7 bases, and 14 bases separated the two germline ends. This CDR3 contains 15 residues. From germline, CDR1 is MNHEY and CDR2 SVGAGI. The data were taken from a study of T-cell memory formation after mild COVID-19. Study-wide results and limits: Shrinking CD4+ clones resided mostly in CM and EM, and CD8+ ones in EMRA.

This chain joins TRBV6-5 and TRBJ2-2; no firm D call. Sequencing used PBMCs or a T cell subset sorted from them (not recorded which). The receptor was isolated from a man aged 18 to 29 who had mild COVID-19 (a few samples of this study predate the infection). Cell type and time point are not known. Here the CDR3 reads CASSYLIGLGGELFF. CDR3 DNA sequence: TGTGCCAGCAGTTACCTCATAGGGTTGGGCGGGGAGCTGTTTTTT.